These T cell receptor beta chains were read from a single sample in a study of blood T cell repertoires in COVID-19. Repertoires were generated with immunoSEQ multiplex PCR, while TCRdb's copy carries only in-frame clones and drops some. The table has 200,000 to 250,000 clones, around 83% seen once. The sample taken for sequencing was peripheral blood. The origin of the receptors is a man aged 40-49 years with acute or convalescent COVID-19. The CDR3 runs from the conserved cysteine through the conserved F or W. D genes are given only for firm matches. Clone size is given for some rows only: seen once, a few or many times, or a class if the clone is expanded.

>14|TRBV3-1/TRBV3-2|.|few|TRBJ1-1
TGTGCCAGCAGTCTTTGGGGGAGGGGGACTGAAGCTTTCTTT
CASSLWGRGTEAFF
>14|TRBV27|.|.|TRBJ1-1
TGTGCCAGTAAAAAGGAGAACTTGAACACTGAAGCTTTCTTT
CASKKENLNTEAFF
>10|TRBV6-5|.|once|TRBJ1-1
TGTGCCAGCAGTCAGGTCCACGCTTTCTTT
CASSQVHAFF
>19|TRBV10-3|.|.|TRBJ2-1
TGTGCCATCAGTTCCTTCCTTACCGAGGACGAGGGTGTCTACAATGAGCAGTTCTTC
CAISSFLTEDEGVYNEQFF
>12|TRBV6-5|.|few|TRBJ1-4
TGTGCCAGCCGACACTTTAATGAAAAACTGTTTTTT
CASRHFNEKLFF
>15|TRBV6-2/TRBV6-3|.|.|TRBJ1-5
TGTGCCAGCAGTTACGGGGGGGTCAGCAATCAGCCCCAGCATTTT
CASSYGGVSNQPQHF
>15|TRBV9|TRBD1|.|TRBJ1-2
TGTGCCAGCAGCGCAAACAGGGGAAATGTCGGAGGCTACACCTTC
CASSANRGNVGGYTF
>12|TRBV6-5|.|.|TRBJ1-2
TGTGCCAGCCAGGGGTTTCGCTATGGCTACACCTTC
CASQGFRYGYTF
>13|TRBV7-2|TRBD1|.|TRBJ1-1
TGTGCCAGCAGCACACAGGGGGGCACTGAAGCTTTCTTT
CASSTQGGTEAFF
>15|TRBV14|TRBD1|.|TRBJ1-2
TGTGCCAGCAGCCAGCTACCGGGACAGGGGGGTGGCTACACCTTC
CASSQLPGQGGGYTF
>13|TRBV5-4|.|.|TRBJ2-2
TGTGCCAGCAGCGGACCGGGGAGCGGGGAGCTGTTTTTT
CASSGPGSGELFF
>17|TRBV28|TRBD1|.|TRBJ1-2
TGTGCCAGCAGTACAGGGGACAGGGGGCCCGGACTAGATGGCTACACCTTC
CASSTGDRGPGLDGYTF
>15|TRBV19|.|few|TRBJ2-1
TGTGCCAGTAGTATCGATCACAGCTCCTACAATGAGCAGTTCTTC
CASSIDHSSYNEQFF
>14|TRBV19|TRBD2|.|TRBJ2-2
TGTGCCAGTTCGGGTAGCGGGGGCACCGGGGAGCTGTTTTTT
CASSGSGGTGELFF
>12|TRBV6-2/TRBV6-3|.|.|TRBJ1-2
TGTGCCAGCAGTTACTCGAACGGTGGCTACACCTTC
CASSYSNGGYTF
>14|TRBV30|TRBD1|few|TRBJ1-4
TGTGCCTGGAGGAAGGACAGGGGGAATGAAAAACTGTTTTTT
CAWRKDRGNEKLFF
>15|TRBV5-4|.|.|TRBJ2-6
TGTGCCAGCAGCGACGGGTGGGCTGGGGCCAACGTCCTGACTTTC
CASSDGWAGANVLTF
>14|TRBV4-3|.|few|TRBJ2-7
TGCGCCAGCAGCCAAGCCCAGGGGCCCTACGAGCAGTACTTC
CASSQAQGPYEQYF
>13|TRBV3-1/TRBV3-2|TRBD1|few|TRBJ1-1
TGTGCCAGCAGCCGGACAGGGAAAACTGAAGCTTTCTTT
CASSRTGKTEAFF
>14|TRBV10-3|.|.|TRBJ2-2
TGTGCCATCAGCCCACGTCTAAACACCGGGGAGCTGTTTTTT
CAISPRLNTGELFF